One sample yielded the 27 T cell receptor beta chains listed below, sequenced in a study of blood T cell repertoires in COVID-19. Sequencing used immunoSEQ multiplex PCR; TCRdb keeps in-frame clones, though not all of them. Of 200,000 to 250,000 clones in the sample, over 75% were seen once. Sequencing used peripheral blood. These receptors were obtained from a man in his fifties or sixties with COVID-19, enrolled during active disease.

The chain combines TRBV7-9 with TRBJ1-4, with D perhaps TRBD1 (5 bases). In germline, CDR1 is SEHNR, CDR2 FQNEAQ (reference sequence). The CDR3 runs 13 residues. V was shortened by 4 bases and J by 8 bases, with 11 bases between the two germline ends. CDR3 in amino acids: CASSSTEDEKLFF. The CDR3 DNA is TGTGCCAGCAGCTCGACAGAGGACGAAAAACTGTTTTTT.

The J gene is TRBJ2-3, the V gene TRBV7-6; 8 bases agree with TRBD2. CDR1 is SGHVS, CDR2 FNYEAQ, per germline. Trimming cost V 4 bases and J 1 base; bases outside gene matches: 4. This CDR3 has 15 residues. CDR3: CASSSNSGGTDTQYF. The CDR3 bases are TGTGCCAGCAGCTCCAATAGCGGGGGCACAGATACGCAGTATTTT.

The CDR3: CATGEETEAFF. DNA of the CDR3: TGTGCCACAGGGGAGGAGACTGAAGCTTTCTTT. The chain uses TRBV15 and TRBJ1-1, with D possibly TRBD1 on 5 matching bases. This CDR3 is 11 amino acids long. Germline V CDR1 and CDR2: LNHNV, YYDKDF (reference sequence). The V and J ends lost 9 bases and 5 bases respectively, with 10 bases between them.

The gene calls are TRBV19 and TRBJ1-2; 7 positions agree with TRBD1. The junction had 8 bases not matched to a gene; V was cut back by 1 base and J by 6 bases. Germline CDR1 is LNHDA and CDR2 is SQIVND (reference sequence). This CDR3 comprises 15 residues. The CDR3 DNA sequence: TGTGCCAGTAGTATAGTCGTGACAGGGTTTCATGGCTACACCTTC. Translating it yields CASSIVVTGFHGYTF. The variable domain in full, with the rest retrieved from reference TRBV19 and TRBJ1-2, is DGGITQSPKYLFRKEGQNVTLSCEQNLNHDAMYWYRQDPGQGLRLIYYSQIVNDFQKGDIAEGYSVSREKKESFPLTVTSAQKNPTAFYLCASSIVVTGFHGYTFGSGTRLTVV.

The CDR3 loop reads CASSMRTNYGYTF. The CDR3 coding sequence is TGTGCCAGTAGTATGCGGACTAACTATGGCTACACCTTC. V is TRBV19 and J is TRBJ1-2; D not resolved. Trimming removed 3 bases at V and 0 bases at J, with 5 bases between. CDR1 and CDR2 from the germline V gene are LNHDA and SQIVND (reference sequence). The CDR3 runs to 13 residues.

V usage is TRBV13 and J usage is TRBJ1-1; D gene unclear. The CDR3 length is 14 residues. Trimming pared 0 bases from V and 5 bases from J, leaving 10 bases between. CDR1 is PRHDT, CDR2 FYEKMQ, per germline (reference sequence). The DNA for the CDR3 is TGTGCCAGCAGCTTAGGCGGCGGGAAAACTGAAGCTTTCTTT. It yields the protein CASSLGGGKTEAFF.

This clone was seen a single time. The chain joins TRBV5-1 to TRBJ2-2, with 9 bases fitting TRBD2. The trim removed 3 bases at V and 2 bases at J, leaving 5 bases unmatched. The germline CDR1 and CDR2 sequences are SGHRS and YFSETQ. The length of the CDR3 is 16 residues. For the CDR3, the DNA is TGCGCCAGCAGCTCCATAGCGGGGGCTAACACCGGGGAGCTGTTTTTT. Protein product: CASSSIAGANTGELFF.

This clone appeared a single time. The chain links TRBV6-6 to TRBJ2-5; D is perhaps TRBD2 (5 bases). This CDR3 is 15 amino acids long. The germline V and J ends were trimmed by 0 bases and 2 bases, with 10 bases remaining between them. Looked up from germline, CDR1 is MNHNY and CDR2 is SVGAGI (reference sequence). CDR3 residues: CASSYSRGIQETQYF. The CDR3 DNA sequence: TGTGCCAGCAGTTACTCGCGAGGGATACAAGAGACCCAGTACTTC.

This chain joins TRBV12-3 or TRBV12-4 and TRBJ2-4, with a tentative D call TRBD1 (6 bases). The CDR3 sequence is 13 residues long. Trimming removed 6 bases from V and 6 bases from J, with 12 bases in between. CDR3 protein: CASRYTGLNIQYF. The CDR3 DNA is TGTGCCAGCAGGTACACAGGGTTAAACATTCAGTACTTC.

In its sample, this clone was seen a few times. The gene calls are TRBV7-9 and TRBJ1-1; D not resolved. Germline CDR1 SEHNR, CDR2 FQNEAQ (reference sequence). The CDR3 is 19 amino acids. V gave up 0 bases and J gave up 5 bases, with 25 bases separating them. CDR3 nucleotide sequence: TGTGCCAGCAGCTTAGCCCAGTTGGGGTCATCGGGAGGAAGGACTGAAGCTTTCTTT. Residues: CASSLAQLGSSGGRTEAFF. Full variable domain (rest looked up from reference TRBV7-9 and TRBJ1-1): DTGVSQNPRHKITKRGQNVTFRCDPISEHNRLYWYRQTLGQGPEFLTYFQNEAQLEKSRLLSDRFSAERPKGSFSTLEIQRTEQGDSAMYLCASSLAQLGSSGGRTEAFFGQGTRLTVV.

As DNA, the CDR3 is TGCGCCAGCAGCCCCGAGAGGTTTACTGCCTACGAGCAGTACTTC. Protein product: CASSPERFTAYEQYF. The chain joins TRBV4-3 to TRBJ2-7; D is ambiguous. Germline CDR1 LGHNA, CDR2 YSLEER. This CDR3 comprises 15 residues. V lost 4 bases and J 2 bases, leaving 15 bases between the germline ends.

The gene calls are TRBV13 and TRBJ1-2; 10 bases map to TRBD1. V gave up 2 bases and J gave up 6 bases; unmatched junction bases: 6. Germline V gene data show CDR1 as PRHDT and CDR2 as FYEKMQ (reference sequence). The CDR3 totals 15 residues. CDR3 sequence reads: CASSLLGQGMNGYTF. The CDR3 nucleotides are TGTGCCAGCAGCTTACTGGGACAGGGGATGAATGGCTACACCTTC.

In DNA, the CDR3 is TGCGCCAGCAGCTTCCAGGGGCGAAACACAGATACGCAGTATTTT. It translates to CASSFQGRNTDTQYF. This chain joins TRBV5-1 and TRBJ2-3; TRBD1 might be the D (6 bases). Germline CDR1 SGHRS, CDR2 YFSETQ. Trimming left V 2 bases short and J 2 bases short, with 12 bases between. CDR3 size: 15 residues.

This clone has a single count. The chain joins TRBV7-9 to TRBJ2-7, with 13 bases that match TRBD2. The CDR3 has 19 residues. The germline V gene encodes CDR1 SEHNR and CDR2 FQNEAQ (reference sequence). The V and J ends lost 4 bases and 3 bases, in that order; junction bases with no gene match: 15. The DNA for the CDR3 is TGTGCCAGCAGCTCCCCGACTAGCGGGGGGTCCTCTCTCGGCTACGAGCAGTACTTC. Translating it yields CASSSPTSGGSSLGYEQYF.

This chain uses TRBV4-1 with TRBJ2-6; tentatively, D is TRBD1 (6 bases). Germline V lookup: CDR1 MGHRA, CDR2 YSYEKL. The CDR3 spans 17 residues. Trimming pared 0 bases from V and 2 bases from J, leaving 11 bases between. CDR3 sequence: CASSQDRQGTGANVLTF. CDR3 DNA: TGCGCCAGCAGCCAAGATCGGCAGGGGACTGGGGCCAACGTCCTGACTTTC.

The chain employs TRBV9 and TRBJ1-1; possibly TRBD1 for D (6 bases). Germline loops: CDR1 SGDLS, CDR2 YYNGEE. The CDR3 has 15 residues. With 4 bases removed from V and 4 bases from J, the gap between germline ends came to 17 bases. Here the CDR3 DNA reads TGTGCCAGCAGCCCTCGACAGGCTGGGGGCACTGAAGCTTTCTTT. It codes for CASSPRQAGGTEAFF.

The chain joins TRBV7-3 to TRBJ2-3, with a possible D match to TRBD2 (5 bases). V lost 2 bases to trimming and J lost 3 bases, with 15 bases between them. The V gene's germline CDR1 is SGHTA and CDR2 FQGTGA. This CDR3 comprises 16 residues. The CDR3 is CASSLAPGTRTDTQYF. Written as DNA, the CDR3 is TGTGCCAGCAGCTTAGCTCCGGGAACGAGAACAGATACGCAGTATTTT. The full variable domain, its missing parts supplied by reference TRBV7-3 and TRBJ2-3, is GAGVSQTPSNKVTEKGKYVELRCDPISGHTALYWYRQSLGQGPEFLIYFQGTGAADDSGLPNDRFFAVRPEGSVSTLKIQRTERGDSAVYLCASSLAPGTRTDTQYFGPGTRLTVL.

With respect to this clone: At one of its ends the junction is not consistent with the germline gene, which may arise from a read error. V usage is TRBV7-2 and J usage is TRBJ1-2; 7 nucleotides agree with TRBD1. The CDR3 sequence is 15 residues long. Germline loops: CDR1 SGHTA, CDR2 FQGNSA. The CDR3 region is CATSGGIQTFYGYSF. CDR3 DNA: TGTGCCACATCAGGGGGGATTCAGACCTTTTATGGCTACTCCTTC.

The rearrangement joins TRBV7-9 to TRBJ2-6, with a weak D call TRBD2 (5 bases). The germline gives CDR1 SEHNR, CDR2 FQNEAQ (reference sequence). The CDR3 length is 12 residues. Trimming shortened V by 5 bases and J by 9 bases, and 8 bases separated the two germline ends. The CDR3 sequence is CASSPSGNVLTF. The CDR3 nucleotides read TGTGCCAGCAGCCCCAGCGGCAACGTCCTGACTTTC.

The chain uses TRBV30 and TRBJ1-3; D gene ambiguous. Germline values: CDR1 GTSNPN, CDR2 SVGIG (reference sequence). Trimming stripped 0 bases from V and 7 bases from J, with 16 bases between. The CDR3 runs 15 residues. CDR3 sequence reads: CAWSVGGVHGNTIYF. The CDR3 DNA is TGTGCCTGGAGTGTAGGCGGGGTTCATGGGAACACCATATATTTT. Full variable domain (rest looked up from reference TRBV30 and TRBJ1-3): SQTIHQWPATLVQPVGSPLSLECTVEGTSNPNLYWYRQAAGRGLQLLFYSVGIGQISSEVPQNLSASRPQDRQFILSSKKLLLSDSGFYLCAWSVGGVHGNTIYFGEGSWLTVV.

The rearrangement links TRBV29-1 to TRBJ1-5; the D is unclear. This CDR3 is built from 12 residues. V was trimmed by 4 bases and J by 3 bases, leaving 7 bases between them. The germline gives CDR1 SQVTM, CDR2 ANQGSEA. CDR3 coding DNA: TGCAGCGTTGCCGGGTCCAATCAGCCCCAGCATTTT. Encoded protein: CSVAGSNQPQHF.

The CDR3 nucleotides are TGTGCCAGCAGTGTGGACAGGGGAAGCTATGGCTACACCTTC. This gives the protein CASSVDRGSYGYTF. The genes are TRBV2 and TRBJ1-2, with TRBD1 matching over 9 bases. This CDR3 is built from 14 residues. Trimming took 4 bases from V and 4 from J; bases not matched to a gene: 4. Germline V gene data show CDR1 as SNHLY and CDR2 as FYNNEI. Filled out from reference TRBV2 and TRBJ1-2, the complete variable domain reads EPEVTQTPSHQVTQMGQEVILRCVPISNHLYFYWYRQILGQKVEFLVSFYNNEISEKSEIFDDQFSVERPDGSNFTLKIRSTKLEDSAMYFCASSVDRGSYGYTFGSGTRLTVV.

The chain couples TRBV20-1 to TRBJ2-2; no clear D gene. The germline V gene has CDR1 DFQATT and CDR2 SNEGSKA (reference sequence). This CDR3 contains 13 residues. Trimming shortened V by 3 bases and J by 5 bases, and 10 bases separated the two germline ends. CDR3 coding DNA: TGCAGTGCTAGTCGAACGGGTACCGGGGAGCTGTTTTTT. Translating it yields CSASRTGTGELFF.

The gene calls are TRBV6-5 and TRBJ2-1, with 10 bases identical to TRBD2. Germline V gives CDR1 MNHEY, CDR2 SVGAGI. V was clipped by 10 bases and J by 6 bases; unmatched bases: 9. CDR3 size: 14 residues. CDR3 DNA sequence: TGTGCCACCCACCTAGCGGGGGAGACCAATGAGCAGTTCTTC. Amino acids: CATHLAGETNEQFF.

This clone showed up just once. The V and J genes are TRBV2 and TRBJ1-2; 8 nucleotides agree with TRBD1. CDR1 is SNHLY, CDR2 FYNNEI, per germline. This CDR3 contains 13 residues. Trimming cost V 4 bases and J 7 bases; bases outside gene matches: 5. The CDR3 nucleotides read TGTGCCAGCAGTGTACAGGGGGATGGTGGCTACACCTTC. It encodes CASSVQGDGGYTF.

This clone was seen only a few times. This chain connects TRBV19 to TRBJ1-6; TRBD1 might be the D (5 bases). The CDR3 is 14 residues long. In germline, CDR1 is LNHDA, CDR2 SQIVND (reference sequence). Between the trimmed V and J ends, which lost 10 bases and 3 bases, there was a span of 13 bases. CDR3 nucleotides: TGTGCCAATCTATCCAGGGACTATAATTCACCCCTCCACTTT. It is translated as CANLSRDYNSPLHF. The whole variable domain, remainder taken from reference TRBV19 and TRBJ1-6, is DGGITQSPKYLFRKEGQNVTLSCEQNLNHDAMYWYRQDPGQGLRLIYYSQIVNDFQKGDIAEGYSVSREKKESFPLTVTSAQKNPTAFYLCANLSRDYNSPLHFGNGTRLTVT.

The J gene is TRBJ1-1, the V gene TRBV7-2, with a possible D match to TRBD1 (6 bases). This CDR3 has 14 residues. CDR1 and CDR2 (germline): SGHTA, FQGNSA. Trimming removed 1 base from V and 10 bases from J, with 16 bases in between. CDR3 protein: CASSLEQGKRGAFF. Here the CDR3 DNA reads TGTGCCAGCAGCTTAGAACAGGGTAAGCGAGGAGCTTTCTTT.